Each of the 27 T cell receptor beta chains below was sequenced from the same sample in a study of shared clonotypes between healthy human individuals. The method was immunoSEQ multiplex PCR; TCRdb's version includes in-frame clones alone and lacks a portion of them. The sample records under 1 million clones, roughly 96% being singletons. Only CD45RO-negative cells positively selected for CCR7 counted as naive CD8 cells, so terminally differentiated effector memory CD45RA+ cells were excluded. Specimen: naive CD8+ T cells sorted from blood. Every receptor here comes from a man between 25 and 39 years old in good health.

The chain joins TRBV5-8 to TRBJ2-7; D is unclear. Trimming cost V 3 bases and J 2 bases, with 12 bases left between them. The CDR3 covers 14 residues. Looked up from germline, CDR1 is SGHTS and CDR2 is YDEGEE. The CDR3 loop is CASSSSTVAYEQYF. The DNA for the CDR3 is TGTGCCAGCAGCTCGTCGACGGTAGCCTACGAGCAGTACTTC.

As to this clone: The same CDR3 arises from other DNA sequences in this sample as well. The V and J genes are TRBV7-2 and TRBJ2-1; a weak D match, TRBD2 (5 bases). The length of the CDR3 is 11 residues. Trimming left V 1 base short and J 10 bases short, with 5 bases between. CDR1 is SGHTA and CDR2 is FQGNSA in the germline V gene. The CDR3 nucleotides read TGTGCCAGCAGCTTAGGAGGGGAGCAGTTCTTC. It yields the protein CASSLGGEQFF.

Of note for this clone: Other DNA sequences of this sample code for an identical CDR3. The V gene is TRBV5-1, the J gene TRBJ2-7; TRBD1 matches 10 bases. CDR3 length: 14 amino acids. Per the germline V gene, CDR1 is SGHRS and CDR2 is YFSETQ. V dropped 0 bases and J dropped 3; count of bases not matched to a gene: 0. CDR3 region: CASSLGTGGYEQYF. The CDR3 DNA is TGCGCCAGCAGCTTGGGGACAGGGGGCTACGAGCAGTACTTC.

In its sample, this clone was seen once. The genes are TRBV7-8 and TRBJ2-2, with a possible D match to TRBD2 (5 bases). The CDR3 length is 12 residues. CDR1 and CDR2 from the germline V gene are SGHVS and FQNEAQ. Trimming took 5 bases from V and 5 from J, leaving 6 bases between them. CDR3 coding DNA: TGTGCCAGCAGCCGGGGTACCGGGGAGCTGTTTTTT. Translated: CASSRGTGELFF.

The chain has TRBV27 and TRBJ2-7; D may correspond to TRBD1 or TRBD2 (5 bases each). The germline gives CDR1 MNHEY, CDR2 SMNVEV (reference sequence). This CDR3 spans 12 amino acids. The V end was cut by 3 bases, the J end by 6 bases, with 9 bases between. CDR3 loop: CASSLRGGEQYF. For the CDR3, the DNA is TGTGCCAGCAGTTTGAGGGGTGGCGAGCAGTACTTC.

This chain links TRBV27 with TRBJ1-5, with D uncertain. The CDR3 sequence is 11 residues long. Germline V gene lookup returns CDR1 MNHEY and CDR2 SMNVEV (reference sequence). V lost 8 bases, J lost 3 bases, and 5 bases lay in between. The CDR3 protein is CASGPNQPQHF. Here the CDR3 DNA reads TGTGCCAGCGGCCCCAATCAGCCCCAGCATTTT.

This sequence joins TRBV5-4 and TRBJ2-3; possibly TRBD2 for D (5 bases). Trimming removed 10 bases at V and 3 bases at J, with 12 bases between. This CDR3 is built from 12 residues. Per the germline V gene, CDR1 is SGHNT and CDR2 is YYREEE (reference sequence). The CDR3 DNA sequence: TGTGCCGCATGGCGCGGGACAGATACGCAGTATTTT. Translation: CAAWRGTDTQYF.

The J gene is TRBJ2-7, the V gene TRBV30; D call uncertain. Trimming left V 0 bases short and J 0 bases short, with 9 bases between. Germline V gives CDR1 GTSNPN, CDR2 SVGIG (reference sequence). The CDR3 has 14 amino acids. The CDR3 DNA sequence: TGTGCCTGGAGTGTCTGGATTAGCTCCTACGAGCAGTACTTC. This gives the protein CAWSVWISSYEQYF.

The rearrangement links TRBV9 to TRBJ2-1; 7 bases match TRBD2. Germline V lookup: CDR1 SGDLS, CDR2 YYNGEE. V dropped 0 bases and J dropped 8; count of bases not matched to a gene: 8. This CDR3 is 15 amino acids long. In nucleotides, the CDR3 is TGTGCCAGCAGCGTAGGAGCGGGGAGGATCGATGAGCAGTTCTTC. This gives the protein CASSVGAGRIDEQFF.

This chain connects TRBV6-5 to TRBJ2-2, with unresolved D. The V and J ends lost 2 bases and 8 bases respectively, with 6 bases between them. CDR1 is MNHEY, CDR2 SVGAGI, per germline. This CDR3 is 12 amino acids long. The CDR3 coding sequence is TGTGCCAGCAGTTACGCCCTAGGGGAGCTGTTTTTT. Protein product: CASSYALGELFF.

CDR3 residues: CAISESADPNQPQHF. Written as DNA, the CDR3 is TGTGCCATCAGTGAGTCCGCGGACCCTAACCAGCCCCAGCATTTT. The V and J genes are TRBV10-3 and TRBJ1-5; no clear D gene. The germline gives CDR1 ENHRY, CDR2 SYGVKD. The V and J ends lost 0 bases and 7 bases respectively, with 13 bases between them. This CDR3 region has 15 residues.

J is TRBJ2-7 and V is TRBV27; TRBD2 agrees at 7 bases. CDR1 and CDR2 (germline): MNHEY, SMNVEV (reference sequence). Trimming at V came to 7 bases and at J to 4 bases, leaving 7 bases not matched to a gene. This CDR3 region has 13 residues. The CDR3: CASTGGSGYEQYF. CDR3 sequence (DNA): TGTGCCAGCACGGGCGGGAGTGGGTACGAGCAGTACTTC.

The chain couples TRBV5-6 to TRBJ1-5, with D possibly being TRBD1 (6 bases). Germline loops: CDR1 SGHDT, CDR2 YYEEEE. With 0 bases removed from V and 4 bases from J, the gap between germline ends came to 14 bases. CDR3 length equals 16 residues. CDR3 coding DNA: TGTGCCAGCAGCTTGGGTTGGGGGCGGGGAAATCAGCCCCAGCATTTT. This encodes CASSLGWGRGNQPQHF.

The V gene is TRBV7-8, the J gene TRBJ2-3; D perhaps matches TRBD1 (6 bases). The CDR3 totals 16 residues. CDR1 SGHVS and CDR2 FQNEAQ come from the germline V gene. Trimming stripped 1 base from V and 2 bases from J, with 13 bases between. In DNA form, the CDR3 reads TGTGCCAGCAGCTTAGAACAGGGAACCCTCACAGATACGCAGTATTTT. It specifies CASSLEQGTLTDTQYF.

V is TRBV4-1 and J is TRBJ2-7; TRBD1 matches at 8 bases. The CDR3 is 16 residues long. Germline CDR1 and CDR2: MGHRA and YSYEKL. V gave up 0 bases and J gave up 3 bases; unmatched junction bases: 7. CDR3 nucleotide sequence: TGCGCCAGCAGCCAAGATCTAGGACAGGGTGACTACGAGCAGTACTTC. This gives the protein CASSQDLGQGDYEQYF.

This clone came up a few times. V and J are TRBV30 and TRBJ2-1, with TRBD2 identical over 8 bases. The CDR3 length is 15 residues. With V trimmed by 1 base and J by 6 bases, 8 bases remained unmatched. The germline gives CDR1 GTSNPN, CDR2 SVGIG (reference sequence). The CDR3 reads CAWSAGLALINEQFF. CDR3 bases: TGTGCCTGGAGTGCAGGACTAGCTTTGATCAATGAGCAGTTCTTC.

The genes are TRBV28 and TRBJ2-3, with 8 bases lining up with TRBD2. V was clipped by 5 bases and J by 2 bases; unmatched bases: 15. The CDR3 is 18 residues long. The germline V gene has CDR1 MDHEN and CDR2 SYDVKM. CDR3 in amino acids: CASSGVLSGETSTDTQYF. In nucleotides, the CDR3 is TGTGCCAGCAGTGGGGTCCTTAGCGGGGAGACCTCCACAGATACGCAGTATTTT.

The chain is built from TRBV7-9 and TRBJ2-7; D might be TRBD1 or TRBD2, each matching 5 bases. The V gene's germline CDR1 is SEHNR and CDR2 FQNEAQ (reference sequence). The CDR3 spans 14 residues. The ends were cut back, 6 bases at V and 3 bases at J, with 15 bases in the middle. CDR3 sequence: CASSSPGPSYEQYF. For the CDR3, the DNA is TGTGCCAGCAGTTCCCCGGGGCCTAGCTACGAGCAGTACTTC.

The chain combines TRBV9 with TRBJ1-2, with D possibly TRBD1 on 6 matching bases. Germline CDR1 and CDR2: SGDLS and YYNGEE. Deletions cut 0 bases from V and 4 bases from J, with 13 bases between. CDR3 size: 15 residues. The CDR3 loop reads CASSVVGAPGYGYTF. The CDR3 nucleotides are TGTGCCAGCAGCGTAGTGGGGGCCCCTGGCTATGGCTACACCTTC.

The V call is TRBV27, the J call TRBJ2-1, with 8 bases fitting TRBD1. The trim removed 3 bases at V and 6 bases at J, leaving 16 bases unmatched. Germline V gene data show CDR1 as MNHEY and CDR2 as SMNVEV (reference sequence). This CDR3 is 18 amino acids long. The CDR3 region is CASSFGAVGQGAFNEQFF. CDR3 bases: TGTGCCAGCAGTTTTGGGGCGGTTGGTCAGGGGGCTTTCAATGAGCAGTTCTTC.

This clone was detected once. This rearrangement joins TRBV27 to TRBJ2-7; 7 bases are shared with TRBD1. Trimming cost V 4 bases and J 1 base; bases outside gene matches: 4. The CDR3 consists of 14 residues. In germline, CDR1 is MNHEY, CDR2 SMNVEV (reference sequence). The CDR3 DNA sequence: TGTGCCAGCAGTTCGGGACAGAGATCCTACGAGCAGTACTTC. Its protein product is CASSSGQRSYEQYF.

The rearrangement uses TRBV7-8 and TRBJ2-7; D call uncertain. Per the germline V gene, CDR1 is SGHVS and CDR2 is FQNEAQ. The CDR3 sequence is 14 residues long. V lost 5 bases, J lost 5 bases, and 16 bases lay in between. CDR3 coding DNA: TGTGCCAGCAGCCCCACTTTTCGTGGGGACGAGCAGTACTTC. It yields the protein CASSPTFRGDEQYF. Complete variable domain (other parts from reference TRBV7-8 and TRBJ2-7): GAGVSQSPRYKVAKRGQDVALRCDPISGHVSLFWYQQALGQGPEFLTYFQNEAQLDKSGLPSDRFFAERPEGSVSTLKIQRTQQEDSAVYLCASSPTFRGDEQYFGPGTRLTVT.

The chain combines TRBV4-1 with TRBJ2-3; weak D call: TRBD2 (5 bases). Trimming took 4 bases from V and 0 from J, leaving 14 bases between them. This CDR3 has 16 amino acids. Germline CDR1 and CDR2: MGHRA and YSYEKL. The CDR3 region is CASSPNERTSTDTQYF. CDR3 coding DNA: TGCGCCAGCAGCCCTAATGAACGGACTAGCACAGATACGCAGTATTTT.

This chain links TRBV9 with TRBJ2-3; TRBD2 might be the D (6 bases). V lost 0 bases, J lost 3 bases, and 14 bases lay in between. From germline, CDR1 is SGDLS and CDR2 YYNGEE. This CDR3 region has 16 residues. Here the CDR3 DNA reads TGTGCCAGCAGCGTAGTTCGTTTAGCGGAGACAGATACGCAGTATTTT. The encoded protein is CASSVVRLAETDTQYF.

V usage is TRBV5-1 and J usage is TRBJ2-3; 11 positions match TRBD2. Germline CDR1 SGHRS, CDR2 YFSETQ. The CDR3 runs to 18 residues. Losses at the gene ends were 0 bases for V and 5 bases for J; bases not matched to a gene: 11. CDR3 amino acids: CASSLAVGTSGRQDTQYF. The CDR3 DNA is TGCGCCAGCAGCTTGGCCGTTGGAACTAGCGGGAGACAAGATACGCAGTATTTT.

V usage is TRBV7-6 and J usage is TRBJ2-2, with D maybe TRBD2 (5 bases). With 2 bases removed from V and 1 base from J, the gap between germline ends came to 11 bases. This CDR3 contains 16 residues. The V gene's germline CDR1 is SGHVS and CDR2 FNYEAQ. This chain's CDR3 is CASSLTEGLNTGELFF. The CDR3 nucleotides read TGTGCCAGCAGCTTAACGGAAGGACTGAACACCGGGGAGCTGTTTTTT.

The chain employs TRBV7-2 and TRBJ2-7; no clear D. V lost 1 base to trimming and J lost 4 bases, with 11 bases between them. The germline CDR1 and CDR2 sequences are SGHTA and FQGNSA. The CDR3 covers 14 residues. The CDR3 reads CASSLEESFYEQYF. The CDR3 DNA is TGTGCCAGCAGCTTAGAGGAGTCTTTTTACGAGCAGTACTTC.